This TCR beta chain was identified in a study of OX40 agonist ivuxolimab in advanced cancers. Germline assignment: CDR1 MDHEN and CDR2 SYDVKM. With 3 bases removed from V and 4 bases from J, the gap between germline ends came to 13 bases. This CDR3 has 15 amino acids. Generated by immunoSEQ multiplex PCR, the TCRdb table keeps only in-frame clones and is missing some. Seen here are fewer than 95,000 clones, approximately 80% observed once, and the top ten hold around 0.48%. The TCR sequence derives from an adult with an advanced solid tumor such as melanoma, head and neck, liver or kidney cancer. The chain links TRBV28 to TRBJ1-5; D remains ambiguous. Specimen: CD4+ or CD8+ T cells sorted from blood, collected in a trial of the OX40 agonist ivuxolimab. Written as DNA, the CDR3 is TGTGCCAGCAGTTTCGTCGCGCTAGGGAATCAGCCCCAGCATTTT. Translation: CASSFVALGNQPQHF.